What follows describes a single T cell receptor beta chain. Its antigen remains unknown. The sequenced cases were selected for having the highest brain T cell transcript signatures. These data are taken from a study of brain T cells in children with intractable seizures. Findings of the study overall: HCMV serostatus was not known, and viral specificity came from CDR3 similarity only.

Looked up from germline, CDR1 is SGHVS and CDR2 is FNYEAQ. The V end was cut by 5 bases, the J end by 0 bases, with 3 bases between. The CDR3 length is 12 residues. This table comes from immunoSEQ multiplex PCR, and its TCRdb copy is limited to in-frame clones, with some not included. The table shows 7,500 to 8,000 clones, with around 69% occurring only once. Sequenced here: resected brain tissue, sampled at surgery. The source of this sequence is a boy under two years old with tuberous sclerosis and intractable seizures. The V and J genes are TRBV7-6 and TRBJ2-3; no clear D gene. The CDR3 DNA is TGTGCCAGCAGCATAAGCACAGATACGCAGTATTTT. Encoded protein: CASSISTDTQYF.